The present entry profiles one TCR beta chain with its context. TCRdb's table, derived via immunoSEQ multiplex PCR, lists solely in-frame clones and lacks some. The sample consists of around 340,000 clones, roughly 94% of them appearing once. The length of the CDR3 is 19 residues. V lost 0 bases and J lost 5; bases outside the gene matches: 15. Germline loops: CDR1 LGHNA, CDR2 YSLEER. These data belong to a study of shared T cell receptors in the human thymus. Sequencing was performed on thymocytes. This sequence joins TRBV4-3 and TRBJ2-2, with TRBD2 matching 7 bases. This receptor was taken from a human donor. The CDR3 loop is CASSQEDLGRAGRTGELFF. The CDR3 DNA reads TGCGCCAGCAGCCAAGAGGATTTGGGGAGGGCAGGAAGAACCGGGGAGCTGTTTTTT.